A single sample gave rise to the 3 T cell receptor beta chains below, sequenced in a study of blood T cells in healthy people across ages. It was with a sample-barcoded 5' primer and a J-beta primer mix that a second PCR of about 7 to 12 cycles was run. Each CDR3 protein gets one entry after TCRdb re-called the 5' RACE reads with MiXCR. This sample has some 1.7 million distinct CDR3 sequences, with about 28% found just once. Sequences were obtained from blood. The receptors shown here come from a young woman in good health.

This clonotype was counted many times. The chain carries TRBV3-1 and TRBJ2-1; D possibly corresponds to TRBD2 (6 bases). Trimming removed 4 bases from V and 7 bases from J, with 14 bases in between. The germline CDR1 and CDR2 sequences are LGHDT and YNNKEL (reference sequence). This CDR3 has 14 amino acids. CDR3 amino acids: CASSLSGAGNEQFF. The DNA for the CDR3 is TGTGCCAGCAGCCTCAGTGGCGCGGGGAATGAGCAGTTCTTC.

A word on this clonotype: This may come from a read error, since a much larger clone is one base off. The chain joins TRBV9 to TRBJ2-6, with TRBD1 identical over 11 bases. Germline CDR1 reads SGDLS; CDR2 reads YYNGEE. CDR3 length: 17 amino acids. This CDR3 is CANSPRDRGSGANVLTF. Written as DNA, the CDR3 is TGTGCCAACAGCCCCCGGGACAGGGGGAGCGGGGCCAACGTCCTGACTTTC.

This chain connects TRBV12-3 or TRBV12-4 to TRBJ1-1; TRBD1 agrees at 8 bases. V shed 6 bases, J shed 2 bases, and the junction held 8 bases outside the gene matches. CDR3 length: 15 amino acids. CDR3: CASSKTRGRNTEAFF. CDR3 in DNA: TGTGCCAGCAGCAAGACCAGGGGGCGAAACACTGAAGCTTTCTTT.